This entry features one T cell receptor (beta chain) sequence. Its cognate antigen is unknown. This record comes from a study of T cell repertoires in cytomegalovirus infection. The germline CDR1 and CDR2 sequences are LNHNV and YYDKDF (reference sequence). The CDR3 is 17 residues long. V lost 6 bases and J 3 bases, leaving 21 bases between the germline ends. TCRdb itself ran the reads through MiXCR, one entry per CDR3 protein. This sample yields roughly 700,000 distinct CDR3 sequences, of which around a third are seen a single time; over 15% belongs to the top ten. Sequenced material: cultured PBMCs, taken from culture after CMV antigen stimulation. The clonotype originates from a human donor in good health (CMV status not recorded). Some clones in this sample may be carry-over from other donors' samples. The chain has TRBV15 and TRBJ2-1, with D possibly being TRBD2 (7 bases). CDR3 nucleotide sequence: TGTGCCACCAGTAACCACCTTCGGGGGGCCCTCTACAATGAGCAGTTCTTC. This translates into CATSNHLRGALYNEQFF.